The TCR beta chain described here comes from a study of blood T cell repertoires in COVID-19. Study background: COVID-19 samples, acute and convalescent, were from the United States, Italy and Spain.

The CDR3 runs 16 residues. V gave up 1 base and J gave up 3 bases, with 15 bases separating them. Germline loops: CDR1 MDHEN, CDR2 SYDVKM. The repertoire was sequenced with immunoSEQ multiplex PCR; TCRdb's copy has only in-frame clones and lacks some. This table has 150,000 to 200,000 clones, about 86% appearing once. The sequenced sample consisted of peripheral blood. The chain carries TRBV28 and TRBJ1-1; a weak D match, TRBD1 (6 bases). This clonotype was obtained from a man aged 18 to 35 with acute or convalescent COVID-19. The CDR3 spells CASSLLGGELYTEAFF. CDR3 nucleotide sequence: TGTGCCAGCAGTTTATTAGGGGGAGAGCTTTACACTGAAGCTTTCTTT.